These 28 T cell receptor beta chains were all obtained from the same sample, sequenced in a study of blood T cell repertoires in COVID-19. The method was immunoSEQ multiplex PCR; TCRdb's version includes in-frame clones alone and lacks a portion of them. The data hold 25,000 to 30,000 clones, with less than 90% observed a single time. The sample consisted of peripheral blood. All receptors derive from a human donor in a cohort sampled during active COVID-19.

The CDR3 nucleotides read TGCGCCAGCAGCCTTCGACTGGGGGGAACTAATGAAAAACTGTTTTTT. This translates into CASSLRLGGTNEKLFF. The chain uses TRBV5-1 and TRBJ1-4; a weak D match, TRBD1 (5 bases). The germline CDR1 and CDR2 sequences are SGHRS and YFSETQ. The ends were cut back, 4 bases at V and 1 base at J, with 14 bases in the middle. The CDR3 has 16 residues.

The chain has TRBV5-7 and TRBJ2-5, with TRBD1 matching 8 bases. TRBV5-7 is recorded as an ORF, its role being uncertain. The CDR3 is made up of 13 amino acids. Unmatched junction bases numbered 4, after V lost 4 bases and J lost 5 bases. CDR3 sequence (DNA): TGTGCCAGCAGCGGACAGGGTAAGGAGACCCAGTACTTC. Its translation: CASSGQGKETQYF.

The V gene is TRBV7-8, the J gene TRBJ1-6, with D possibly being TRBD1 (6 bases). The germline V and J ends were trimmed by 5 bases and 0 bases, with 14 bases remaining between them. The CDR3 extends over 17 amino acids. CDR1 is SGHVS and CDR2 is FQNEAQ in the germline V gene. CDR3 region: CASSTTGIGSYNSPLHF. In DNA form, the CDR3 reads TGTGCCAGCAGCACGACAGGCATTGGCTCCTATAATTCACCCCTCCACTTT.

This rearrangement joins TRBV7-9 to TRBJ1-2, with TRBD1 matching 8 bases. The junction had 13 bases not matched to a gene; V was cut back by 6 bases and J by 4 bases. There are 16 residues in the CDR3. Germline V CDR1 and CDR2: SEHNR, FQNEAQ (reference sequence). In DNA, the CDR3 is TGTGCCAGCAGTTCCCTCGGACAGGGCAGGGTCTATGGCTACACCTTC. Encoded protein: CASSSLGQGRVYGYTF.

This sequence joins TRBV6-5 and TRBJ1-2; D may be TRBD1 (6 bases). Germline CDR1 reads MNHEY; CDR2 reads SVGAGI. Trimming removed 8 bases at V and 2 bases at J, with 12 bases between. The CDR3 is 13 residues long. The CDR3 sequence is CASREGGNYGYTF. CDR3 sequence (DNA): TGTGCCAGCCGGGAGGGGGGAAACTATGGCTACACCTTC.

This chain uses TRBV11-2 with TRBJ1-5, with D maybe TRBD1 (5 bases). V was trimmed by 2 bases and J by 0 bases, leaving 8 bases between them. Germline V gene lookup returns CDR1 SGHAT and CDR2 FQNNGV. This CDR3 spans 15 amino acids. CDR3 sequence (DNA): TGTGCCAGCAGCTTATTAACAGGTAGCAATCAGCCCCAGCATTTT. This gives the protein CASSLLTGSNQPQHF.

The CDR3 nucleotides read TGTGCCAGCAGCCCAGGACAGGGGGGCCACGAGCAGTACTTC. This codes for CASSPGQGGHEQYF. The chain is built from TRBV4-2 and TRBJ2-7; 10 bases fit TRBD1. The CDR3 has 14 amino acids. V lost 4 bases to trimming and J lost 5 bases; unmatched junction nucleotides: 5. CDR1 LGHNA and CDR2 YNFKEQ come from the germline V gene.

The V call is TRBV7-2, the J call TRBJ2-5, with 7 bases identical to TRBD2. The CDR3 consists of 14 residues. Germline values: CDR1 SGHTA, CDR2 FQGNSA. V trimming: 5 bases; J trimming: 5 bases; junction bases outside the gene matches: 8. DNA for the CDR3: TGTGCCAGCAGCCCCAGGACTAGTCGGGAGACCCAGTACTTC. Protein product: CASSPRTSRETQYF.

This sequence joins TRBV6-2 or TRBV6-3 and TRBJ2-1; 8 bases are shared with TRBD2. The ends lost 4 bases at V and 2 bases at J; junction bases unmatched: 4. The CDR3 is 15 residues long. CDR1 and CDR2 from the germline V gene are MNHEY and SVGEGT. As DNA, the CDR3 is TGTGCCAGCAGTTCCTTACTAGCGGCCTACAATGAGCAGTTCTTC. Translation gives CASSSLLAAYNEQFF.

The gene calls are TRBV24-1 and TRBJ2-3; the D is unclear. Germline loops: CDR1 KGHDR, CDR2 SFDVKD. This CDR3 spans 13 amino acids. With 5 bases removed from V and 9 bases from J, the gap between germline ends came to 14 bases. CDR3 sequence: CATSAPAAATQYF. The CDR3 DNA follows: TGTGCCACCAGTGCCCCGGCGGCGGCCACGCAGTATTTT.

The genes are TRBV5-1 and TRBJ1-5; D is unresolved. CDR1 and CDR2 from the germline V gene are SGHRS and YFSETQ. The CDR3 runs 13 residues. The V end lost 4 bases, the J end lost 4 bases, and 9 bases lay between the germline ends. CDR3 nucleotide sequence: TGCGCCAGCAGCGCTCAGGTGAATCAGCCCCAGCATTTT. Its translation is CASSAQVNQPQHF.

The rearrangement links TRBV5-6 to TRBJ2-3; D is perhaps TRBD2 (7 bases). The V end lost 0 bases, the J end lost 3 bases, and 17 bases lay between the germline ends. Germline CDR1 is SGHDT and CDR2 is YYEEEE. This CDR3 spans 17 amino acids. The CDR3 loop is CASSLGAARGPTDTQYF. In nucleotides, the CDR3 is TGTGCCAGCAGCTTGGGGGCGGCGCGGGGGCCAACAGATACGCAGTATTTT.

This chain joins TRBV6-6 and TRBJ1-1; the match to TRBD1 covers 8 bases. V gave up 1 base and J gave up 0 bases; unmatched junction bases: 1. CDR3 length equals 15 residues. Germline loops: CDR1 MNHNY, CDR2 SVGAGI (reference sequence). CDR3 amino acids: CASSYLGQVNTEAFF. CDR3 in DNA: TGTGCCAGCAGTTACTTGGGACAGGTGAACACTGAAGCTTTCTTT.

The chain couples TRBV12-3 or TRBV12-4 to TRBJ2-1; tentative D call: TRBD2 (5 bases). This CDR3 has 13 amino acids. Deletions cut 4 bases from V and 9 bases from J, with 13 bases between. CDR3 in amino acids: CASSWTRAGEQFF. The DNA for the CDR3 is TGTGCCAGCAGTTGGACTCGGGCTGGTGAGCAGTTCTTC.

The CDR3 spells CASSVLAGGPLNSYNEQFF. CDR3 in DNA: TGTGCCAGCAGTGTTCTAGCGGGGGGCCCTCTAAACTCCTACAATGAGCAGTTCTTC. The rearrangement uses TRBV6-1 and TRBJ2-1; the match to TRBD2 covers 11 bases. V lost 4 bases to trimming and J lost 0 bases; unmatched junction nucleotides: 11. Germline V CDR1 and CDR2: MNHNS, SASEGT. The CDR3 is 19 amino acids.

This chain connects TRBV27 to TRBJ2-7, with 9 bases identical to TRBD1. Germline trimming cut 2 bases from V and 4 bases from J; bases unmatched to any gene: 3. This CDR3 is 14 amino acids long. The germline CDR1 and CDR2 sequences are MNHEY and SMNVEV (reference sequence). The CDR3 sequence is CASSLHGQGYEQYF. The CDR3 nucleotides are TGTGCCAGCAGTTTACACGGACAGGGGTACGAGCAGTACTTC.

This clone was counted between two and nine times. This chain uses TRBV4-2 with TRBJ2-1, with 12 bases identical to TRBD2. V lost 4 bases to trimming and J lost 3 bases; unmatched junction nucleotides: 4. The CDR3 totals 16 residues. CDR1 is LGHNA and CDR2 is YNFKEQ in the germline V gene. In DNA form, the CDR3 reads TGTGCCAGCAGCCCAACACTAGCGGGGGGCTACAATGAGCAGTTCTTC. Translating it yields CASSPTLAGGYNEQFF.

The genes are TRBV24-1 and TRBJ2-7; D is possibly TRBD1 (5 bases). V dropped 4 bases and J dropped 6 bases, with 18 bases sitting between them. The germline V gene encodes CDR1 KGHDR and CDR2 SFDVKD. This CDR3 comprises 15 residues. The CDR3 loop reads CATSDRDSESSEQYF. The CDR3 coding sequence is TGTGCCACCAGTGACCGCGACAGTGAGTCTAGCGAGCAGTACTTC.

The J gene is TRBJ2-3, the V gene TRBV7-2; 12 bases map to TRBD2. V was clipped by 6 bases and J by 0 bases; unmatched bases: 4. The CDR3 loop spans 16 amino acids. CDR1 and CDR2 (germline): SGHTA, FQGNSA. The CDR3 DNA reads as TGTGCCAGCAGGACAACTAGCGGGGGGAGCACAGATACGCAGTATTTT. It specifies CASRTTSGGSTDTQYF.

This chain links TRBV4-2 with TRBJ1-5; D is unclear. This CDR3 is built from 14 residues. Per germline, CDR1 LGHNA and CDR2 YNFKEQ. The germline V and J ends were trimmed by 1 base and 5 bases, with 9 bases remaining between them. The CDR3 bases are TGTGCCAGCAGCCAAGGTAAGAGGGATCAGCCCCAGCATTTT. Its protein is CASSQGKRDQPQHF.

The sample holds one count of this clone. CDR3 bases: TGTGCCAGCAGCTTCGGGCGGGGGGATCACAATGAGCAGTTCTTC. Encoded protein: CASSFGRGDHNEQFF. V usage is TRBV4-2 and J usage is TRBJ2-1; TRBD2 aligns across 8 bases. Looked up from germline, CDR1 is LGHNA and CDR2 is YNFKEQ. Unmatched junction bases numbered 8, after V lost 5 bases and J lost 5 bases. The CDR3 is 15 residues long.

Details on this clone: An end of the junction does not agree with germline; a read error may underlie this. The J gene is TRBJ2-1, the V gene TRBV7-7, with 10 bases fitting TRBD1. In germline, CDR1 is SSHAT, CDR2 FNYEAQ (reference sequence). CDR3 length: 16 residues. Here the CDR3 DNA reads TGTGCTAGCAGCCCAAGACAGGGGGCTGCCTACAATGAGCAGTTCTTC. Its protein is CASSPRQGAAYNEQFF.

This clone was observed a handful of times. The CDR3, as DNA: TGTGCCAGCAGCTTAGGTGACAGAGCCACAGATACGCAGTATTTT. Protein product: CASSLGDRATDTQYF. V is TRBV11-3 and J is TRBJ2-3; D perhaps matches TRBD1 (5 bases). V lost 1 base and J 2 bases, leaving 10 bases between the germline ends. The germline V gene has CDR1 SGHNT and CDR2 YENEEA. The CDR3 is made up of 15 amino acids.

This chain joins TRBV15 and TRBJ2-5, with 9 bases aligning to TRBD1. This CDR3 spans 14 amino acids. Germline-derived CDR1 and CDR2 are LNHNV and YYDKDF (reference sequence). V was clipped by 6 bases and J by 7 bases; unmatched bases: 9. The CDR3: CATSYVRDRATQYF. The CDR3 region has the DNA TGTGCCACCAGTTATGTCCGGGACAGGGCGACCCAGTACTTC. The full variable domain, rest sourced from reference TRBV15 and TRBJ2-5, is DAMVIQNPRYQVTQFGKPVTLSCSQTLNHNVMYWYQQKSSQAPKLLFHYYDKDFNNEADTPDNFQSRRPNTSFCFLDIRSPGLGDTAMYLCATSYVRDRATQYFGPGTRLLVL.

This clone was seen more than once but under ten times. The CDR3 spells CASRPDPGAGANVLTF. The CDR3 DNA reads as TGTGCCAGCAGACCTGATCCAGGGGCCGGGGCCAACGTCCTGACTTTC. The chain combines TRBV9 with TRBJ2-6; weak D call: TRBD1 (6 bases). Trimming left V 5 bases short and J 4 bases short, with 16 bases between. The CDR3 is made up of 16 amino acids. Germline-derived CDR1 and CDR2 are SGDLS and YYNGEE.

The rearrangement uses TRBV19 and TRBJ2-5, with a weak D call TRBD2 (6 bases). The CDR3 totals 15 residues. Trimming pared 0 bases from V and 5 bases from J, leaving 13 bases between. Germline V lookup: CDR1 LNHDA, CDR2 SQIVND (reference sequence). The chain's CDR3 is CASSIEGTRKETQYF. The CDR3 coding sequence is TGTGCCAGTAGTATAGAGGGGACTCGGAAGGAGACCCAGTACTTC.

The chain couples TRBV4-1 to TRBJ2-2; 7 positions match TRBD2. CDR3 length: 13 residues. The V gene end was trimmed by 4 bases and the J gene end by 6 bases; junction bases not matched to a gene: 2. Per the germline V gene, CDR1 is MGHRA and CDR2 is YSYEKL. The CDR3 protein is CASSLGGAGELFF. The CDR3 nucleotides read TGCGCCAGCAGCCTGGGGGGGGCCGGGGAGCTGTTTTTT.

The CDR3 loop is CASRSPAREQYF. The CDR3 bases are TGTGCCAGCAGAAGCCCTGCTCGGGAGCAGTACTTC. The chain employs TRBV12-3 or TRBV12-4 and TRBJ2-7; D unclear. The V end lost 6 bases, the J end lost 7 bases, and 13 bases lay between the germline ends. The CDR3 length is 12 residues.